This T cell receptor beta chain comes out of a study of radiotherapy plus CTLA-4 blockade in lung cancer. Study-level information: In 18% of patients, objective responses were seen; 30% to 35% had disease control. Regarding the study as a whole: Subsequent to radiotherapy plus ipilimumab, tumor-derived TCR clones underwent expansion in blood.

Comment on this clone: Its antigen remains unidentified.

Sequenced by immunoSEQ multiplex PCR; TCRdb stores in-frame clones only, minus some. The sample has approximately 73,000 clones, around 90% seen once. Germline loops: CDR1 SGHDT, CDR2 YYEEEE. V gave up 4 bases and J gave up 0 bases; unmatched junction bases: 3. The CDR3 sequence is 14 residues long. The V and J genes are TRBV5-6 and TRBJ2-7, with 8 bases that match TRBD1. The material sequenced was peripheral blood, taken from a patient treated with radiotherapy plus ipilimumab. This TCR derives from a human donor with non-small cell lung cancer that progressed on radiotherapy plus ipilimumab. CDR3 DNA: TGTGCCAGCAGCCGGACAGGGACCTCCTACGAGCAGTACGTC. Its translation is CASSRTGTSYEQYV.